This T cell receptor (beta chain) comes out of a study of monozygotic twins with inflammatory bowel disease. Study findings and constraints: Variability may have been added to patient repertoires by differing immunosuppressive treatments.

UMIs containing a 6-nucleotide sample barcode were added via template switching. Amplification of TCRalpha and TCRbeta cDNA involved two nested PCRs that ran for roughly 17 and 9 cycles. TCRdb reanalyzed the 5' RACE reads, giving one entry per CDR3 protein sequence and no DNA. The listing records some 400,000 distinct CDR3 sequences. Comment on this clonotype: The target antigen is unknown.

This CDR3 comprises 13 residues. In germline, CDR1 is DFQATT, CDR2 SNEGSKA (reference sequence). Sequencing input: blood. The genes are TRBV20-1 and TRBJ1-2. This TCR was sampled from a human donor with ulcerative colitis or Crohn's disease, or a healthy co-twin of an affected twin (not recorded which). The CDR3 spells CSARASTRKGYTF.